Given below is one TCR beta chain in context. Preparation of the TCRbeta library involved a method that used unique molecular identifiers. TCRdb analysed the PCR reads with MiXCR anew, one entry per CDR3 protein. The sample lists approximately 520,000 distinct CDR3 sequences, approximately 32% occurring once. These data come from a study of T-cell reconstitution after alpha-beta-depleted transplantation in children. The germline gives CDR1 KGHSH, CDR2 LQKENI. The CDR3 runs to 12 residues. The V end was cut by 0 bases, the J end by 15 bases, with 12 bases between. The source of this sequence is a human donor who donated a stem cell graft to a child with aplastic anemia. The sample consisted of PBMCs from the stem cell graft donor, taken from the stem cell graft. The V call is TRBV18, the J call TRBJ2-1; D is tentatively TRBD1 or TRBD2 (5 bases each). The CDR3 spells CASSPPGVPRFF. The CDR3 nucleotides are TGTGCCAGCTCACCACCGGGGGTGCCACGGTTCTTC. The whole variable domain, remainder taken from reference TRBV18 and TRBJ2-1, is NAGVMQNPRHLVRRRGQEARLRCSPMKGHSHVYWYRQLPEEGLKFMVYLQKENIIDESGMPKERFSAEFPKEGPSILRIQQVVRGDSAAYFCASSPPGVPRFFGPGTRLTVL.